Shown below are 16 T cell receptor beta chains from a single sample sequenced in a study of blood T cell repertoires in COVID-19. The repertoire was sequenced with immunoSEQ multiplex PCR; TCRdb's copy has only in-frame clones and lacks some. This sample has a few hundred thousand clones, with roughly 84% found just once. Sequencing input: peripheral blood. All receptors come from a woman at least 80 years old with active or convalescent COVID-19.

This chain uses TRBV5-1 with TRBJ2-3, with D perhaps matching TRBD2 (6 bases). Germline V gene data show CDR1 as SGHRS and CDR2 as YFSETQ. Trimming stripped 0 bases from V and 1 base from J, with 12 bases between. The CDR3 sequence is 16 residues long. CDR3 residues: CASSLVSGIGTDTQYF. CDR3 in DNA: TGCGCCAGCAGCTTGGTTAGCGGCATCGGCACAGATACGCAGTATTTT.

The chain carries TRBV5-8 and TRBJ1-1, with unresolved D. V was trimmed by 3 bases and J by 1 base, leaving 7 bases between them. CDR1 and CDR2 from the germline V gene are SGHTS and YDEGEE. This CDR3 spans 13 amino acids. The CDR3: CASSYQENTEAFF. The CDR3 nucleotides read TGTGCCAGCAGCTACCAGGAGAACACTGAAGCTTTCTTT.

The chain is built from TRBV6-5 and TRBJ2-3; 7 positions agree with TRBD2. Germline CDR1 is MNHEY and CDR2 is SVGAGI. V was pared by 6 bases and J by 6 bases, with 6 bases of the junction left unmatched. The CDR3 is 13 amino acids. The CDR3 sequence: CASRGGSSDTQYF. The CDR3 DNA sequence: TGTGCCAGCAGGGGCGGGAGTAGCGATACGCAGTATTTT.

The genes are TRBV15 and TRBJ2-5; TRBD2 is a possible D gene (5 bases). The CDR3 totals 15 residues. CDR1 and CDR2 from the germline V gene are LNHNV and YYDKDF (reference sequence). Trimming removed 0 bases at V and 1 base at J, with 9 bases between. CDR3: CATSRDSAGQETQYF. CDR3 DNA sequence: TGTGCCACCAGCAGAGATTCCGCGGGCCAAGAGACCCAGTACTTC.

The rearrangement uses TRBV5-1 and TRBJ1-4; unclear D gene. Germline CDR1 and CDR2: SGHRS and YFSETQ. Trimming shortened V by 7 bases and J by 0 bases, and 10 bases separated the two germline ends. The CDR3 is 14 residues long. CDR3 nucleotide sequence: TGCGCCAGCCGGGAGGACTCAACTAATGAAAAACTGTTTTTT. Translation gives CASREDSTNEKLFF.

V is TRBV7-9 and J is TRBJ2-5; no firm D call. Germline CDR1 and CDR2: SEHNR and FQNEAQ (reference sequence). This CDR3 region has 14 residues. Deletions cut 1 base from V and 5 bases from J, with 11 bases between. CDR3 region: CASSLDGSWETQYF. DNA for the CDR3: TGTGCCAGCAGCTTAGACGGGTCATGGGAGACCCAGTACTTC.

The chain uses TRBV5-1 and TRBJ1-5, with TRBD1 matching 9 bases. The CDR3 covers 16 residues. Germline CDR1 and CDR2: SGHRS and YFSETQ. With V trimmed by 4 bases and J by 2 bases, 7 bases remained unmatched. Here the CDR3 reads CASSRDREVGNQPQHF. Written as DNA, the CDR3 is TGCGCCAGCAGCCGGGACAGGGAGGTAGGCAATCAGCCCCAGCATTTT.

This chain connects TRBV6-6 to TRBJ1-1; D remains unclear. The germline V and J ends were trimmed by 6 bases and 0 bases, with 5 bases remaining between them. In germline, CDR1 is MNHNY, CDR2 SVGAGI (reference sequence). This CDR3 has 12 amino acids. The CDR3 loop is CASRRMNTEAFF. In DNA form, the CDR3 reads TGTGCCAGCAGGAGGATGAACACTGAAGCTTTCTTT.

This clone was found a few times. CDR3 nucleotide sequence: TGTGCCAGCTCACCCGACAGCCTACATAATTCACCCCTCCACTTT. This translates into CASSPDSLHNSPLHF. This chain connects TRBV18 to TRBJ1-6; D is perhaps TRBD1 (5 bases). Trimming left V 3 bases short and J 5 bases short, with 11 bases between. The CDR3 runs 15 residues. The germline V gene encodes CDR1 KGHSH and CDR2 LQKENI.

CDR3 sequence (DNA): TGCGCCAGCAGCTTGGTAGCGGCCCAGCCGGGTAATGAGCAGTTCTTC. It is translated as CASSLVAAQPGNEQFF. The V gene is TRBV5-1, the J gene TRBJ2-1, with TRBD2 as a possible D gene (6 bases). This CDR3 contains 16 residues. Between the trimmed V and J ends, which lost 0 bases and 7 bases, there was a span of 17 bases. CDR1 and CDR2 from the germline V gene are SGHRS and YFSETQ.

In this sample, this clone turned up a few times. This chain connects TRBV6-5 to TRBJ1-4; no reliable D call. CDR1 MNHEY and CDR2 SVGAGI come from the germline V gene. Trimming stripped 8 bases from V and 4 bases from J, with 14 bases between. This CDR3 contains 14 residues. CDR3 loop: CASVFSGVNEKLFF. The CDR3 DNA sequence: TGTGCCAGCGTCTTCAGCGGGGTTAATGAAAAACTGTTTTTT.

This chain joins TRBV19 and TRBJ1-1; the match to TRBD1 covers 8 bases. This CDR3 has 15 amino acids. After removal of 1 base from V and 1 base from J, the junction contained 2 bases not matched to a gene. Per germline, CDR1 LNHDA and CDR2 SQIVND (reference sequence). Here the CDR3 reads CASSIAGGKNTEAFF. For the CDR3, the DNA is TGTGCCAGTAGTATAGCAGGGGGCAAGAACACTGAAGCTTTCTTT. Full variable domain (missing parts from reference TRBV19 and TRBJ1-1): DGGITQSPKYLFRKEGQNVTLSCEQNLNHDAMYWYRQDPGQGLRLIYYSQIVNDFQKGDIAEGYSVSREKKESFPLTVTSAQKNPTAFYLCASSIAGGKNTEAFFGQGTRLTVV.

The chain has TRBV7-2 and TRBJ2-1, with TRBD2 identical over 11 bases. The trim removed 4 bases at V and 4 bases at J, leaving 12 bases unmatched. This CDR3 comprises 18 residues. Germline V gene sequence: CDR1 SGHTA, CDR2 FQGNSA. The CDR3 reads CASSSPRAGTSGYNEQFF. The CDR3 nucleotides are TGTGCCAGCAGCTCCCCTCGGGCCGGGACTAGCGGATACAATGAGCAGTTCTTC.

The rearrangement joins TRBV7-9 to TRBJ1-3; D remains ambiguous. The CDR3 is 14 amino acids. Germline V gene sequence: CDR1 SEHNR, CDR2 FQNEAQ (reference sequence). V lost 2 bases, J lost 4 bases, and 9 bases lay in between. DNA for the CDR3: TGTGCCAGCAGCTTAACTGCGGTAGGAAACACCATATATTTT. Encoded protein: CASSLTAVGNTIYF.

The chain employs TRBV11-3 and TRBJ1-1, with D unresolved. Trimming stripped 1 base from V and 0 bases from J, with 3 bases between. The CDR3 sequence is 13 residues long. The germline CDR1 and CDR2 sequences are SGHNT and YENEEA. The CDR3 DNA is TGTGCCAGCAGCTTAGGCGTGAACACTGAAGCTTTCTTT. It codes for CASSLGVNTEAFF.

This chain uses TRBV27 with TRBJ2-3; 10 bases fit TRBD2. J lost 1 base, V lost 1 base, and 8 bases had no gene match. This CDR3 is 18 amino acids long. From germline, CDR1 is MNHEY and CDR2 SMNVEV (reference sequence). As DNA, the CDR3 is TGTGCCAGCAGTTTATTTAATCTAGCGGGAGTAGGCACAGATACGCAGTATTTT. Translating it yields CASSLFNLAGVGTDTQYF.